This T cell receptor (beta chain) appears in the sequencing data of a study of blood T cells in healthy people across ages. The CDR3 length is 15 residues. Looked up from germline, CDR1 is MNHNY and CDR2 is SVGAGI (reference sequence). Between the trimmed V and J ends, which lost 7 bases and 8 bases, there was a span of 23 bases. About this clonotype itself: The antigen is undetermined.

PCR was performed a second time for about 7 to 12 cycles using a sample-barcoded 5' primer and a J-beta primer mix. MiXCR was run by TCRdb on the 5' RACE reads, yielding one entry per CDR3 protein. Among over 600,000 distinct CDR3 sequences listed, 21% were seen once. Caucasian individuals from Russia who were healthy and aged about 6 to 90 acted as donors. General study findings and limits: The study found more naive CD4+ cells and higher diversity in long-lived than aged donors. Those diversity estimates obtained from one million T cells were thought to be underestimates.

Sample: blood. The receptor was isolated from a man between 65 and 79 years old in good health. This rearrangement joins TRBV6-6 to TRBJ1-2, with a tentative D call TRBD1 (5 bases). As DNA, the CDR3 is TGTGCCAGCATTTTCTCCCTCCGGGACGCCTCAGGCTACACCTTC. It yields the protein CASIFSLRDASGYTF.